The following is a T cell receptor beta chain sequence with its context. Generated by immunoSEQ multiplex PCR, the TCRdb table keeps only in-frame clones and is missing some. The repertoire has a few hundred thousand clones, 70% to 90% of them found once; the top ten carry approximately 9.9%. The data stem from a study of blood T cell repertoires in COVID-19. About the study: T cells, B-cell-depleted T cells, or PBMCs supplied cDNA or gDNA.

V shed 4 bases and J shed 7 bases, with 10 bases lying between them. Germline CDR1 reads SQVTM; CDR2 reads ANQGSEA. The CDR3 contains 11 residues. The sequence was collected from a woman in her seventies with acute or convalescent COVID-19. V and J are TRBV29-1 and TRBJ2-5; TRBD2 is a possible D gene (6 bases). Sample: peripheral blood. The CDR3 coding sequence is TGCAGCGTTGGGCGGGGAGCGACCCAGTACTTC. Its translation: CSVGRGATQYF.